This T cell receptor (beta chain) comes out of a study of glioma-infiltrating T cells after dendritic cell vaccination. Study details: Patients received three intradermal dendritic cell vaccine injections at biweekly intervals.

Germline-derived CDR1 and CDR2 are SGHAT and FQNNGV. The junction had 5 bases not matched to a gene; V was cut back by 5 bases and J by 3 bases. The CDR3 has 14 residues. Here immunoSEQ multiplex PCR was the method, and the copy in TCRdb shows in-frame clones only, minus some. This table holds about 32,000 clones, roughly 90% found once. This clone was observed a single time. The receptor was derived from a human donor with glioblastoma. Material: blood, obtained before dendritic cell vaccination. This chain joins TRBV11-2 and TRBJ2-7; TRBD1 matches at 9 bases. CDR3 sequence reads: CASSQGGQGYEQYF. CDR3 coding DNA: TGTGCCAGCAGCCAGGGGGGACAGGGCTACGAGCAGTACTTC.